This T cell receptor beta chain emerged from a study of OX40 agonist ivuxolimab in advanced cancers. Study as a whole: Partial responses were seen in three patients, one with hepatocellular carcinoma and two with cutaneous melanoma.

CDR3 length equals 13 residues. Trimming removed 2 bases from V and 3 bases from J, with 8 bases in between. Germline CDR1 reads SNHLY; CDR2 reads FYNNEI. Findings and limits, study-wide: Average numbers of expanded clones were greater in CD8+ T cells than in CD4+.

This clone was recorded a few times. Antigen: not known. This table comes from immunoSEQ multiplex PCR, and its TCRdb copy is limited to in-frame clones, with some not included. The sample includes roughly 17,000 clones, 60% to 85% of them seen just once. The rearrangement links TRBV2 to TRBJ2-7; tentatively, D is TRBD2 (6 bases). The receptor's source is an adult with an advanced solid tumor such as melanoma, head and neck, liver or kidney cancer. The specimen comprised CD4+ or CD8+ T cells sorted from blood, sampled in a trial of the OX40 agonist ivuxolimab. CDR3 coding DNA: TGTGCCAGCAGTGAAACGGGGGACTACGAGCAGTACTTC. It encodes CASSETGDYEQYF.